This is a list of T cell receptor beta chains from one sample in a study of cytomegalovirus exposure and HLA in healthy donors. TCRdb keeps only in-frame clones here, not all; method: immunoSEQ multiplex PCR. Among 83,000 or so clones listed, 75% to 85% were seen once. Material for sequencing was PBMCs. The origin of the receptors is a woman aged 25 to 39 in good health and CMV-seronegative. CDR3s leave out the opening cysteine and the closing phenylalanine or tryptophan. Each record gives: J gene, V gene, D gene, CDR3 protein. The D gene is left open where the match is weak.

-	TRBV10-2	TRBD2	ASRTSGGAYEQY
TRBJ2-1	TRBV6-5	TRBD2	ASSRLAGGNEQF
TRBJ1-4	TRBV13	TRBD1	ASSTRTGGNEKLF
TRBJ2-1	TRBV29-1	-	SVIPLNEQF
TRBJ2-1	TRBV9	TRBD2	ASSVSGRAGQF
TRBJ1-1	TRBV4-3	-	ASSQEITGTRGAF
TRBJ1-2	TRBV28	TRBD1	ASSTPGQGYSWYGYT
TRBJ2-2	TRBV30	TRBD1	AWNPGQTLNTGELF
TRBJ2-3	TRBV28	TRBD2	ASSPRLAGGYSETQY
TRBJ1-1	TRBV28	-	ASSPFLWNTEAF
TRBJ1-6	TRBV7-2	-	ASSLEGGYSSPLH
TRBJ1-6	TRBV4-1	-	ASSQRREESPLH
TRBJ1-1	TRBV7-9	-	ASSLSGGKTEAF
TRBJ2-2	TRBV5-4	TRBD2	ASSPGLAGVITGELF
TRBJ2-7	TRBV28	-	ASNSLGAEQY
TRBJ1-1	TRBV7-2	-	ASSIQGGTEAF
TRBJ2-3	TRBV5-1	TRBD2	ASSREGKRETDTQY
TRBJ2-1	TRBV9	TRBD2	ASSATSGRGNEQF
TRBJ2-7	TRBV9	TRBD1	ASSPSPRTGGSYEQY
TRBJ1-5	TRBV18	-	ASSLGLNQPQH
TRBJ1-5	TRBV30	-	AWSPGLVNQPQH
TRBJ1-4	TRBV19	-	ASSPLGGGEKLF
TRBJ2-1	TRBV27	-	ASRLVPPSSYNEQF
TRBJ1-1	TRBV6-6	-	ASSYSTAGLNTEAF
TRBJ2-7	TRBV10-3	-	AISESSSYEQY
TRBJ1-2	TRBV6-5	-	ASSPGQSRYGYT
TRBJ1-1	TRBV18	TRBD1	ASTTTGGTEAF
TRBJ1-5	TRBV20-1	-	SASGPQPQH
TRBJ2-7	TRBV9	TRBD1	ASSVGQGGYEQY
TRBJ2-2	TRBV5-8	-	ASPFLGTTGELF
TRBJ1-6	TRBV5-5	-	ASSLVPGENSPLH
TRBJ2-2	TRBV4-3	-	ASSQDRSVGTGELF
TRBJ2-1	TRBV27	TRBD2	ASSPRLAGLNEQF
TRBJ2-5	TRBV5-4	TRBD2	ASSLEAGGQETQY
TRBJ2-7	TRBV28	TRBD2	ASSSSSGRDYEQY
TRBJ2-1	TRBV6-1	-	ASTGASDHNEQF